This T cell receptor (beta chain) was recorded in a study of T cells in Graves' hyperthyroidism and ophthalmopathy. Findings of the study overall: Classification by a 13 V-J model distinguished ophthalmopathy from stable hyperthyroidism.

In its sample, this clonotype was seen many times. The antigen remains undetermined. The CDR3 length is 15 residues. With 0 bases removed from V and 0 bases from J, the gap between germline ends came to 10 bases. Per the germline V gene, CDR1 is SGHRS and CDR2 is YFSETQ. Researchers defined stable Graves' hyperthyroidism as no ophthalmopathy progression within 18 months. Hyperthyroidism patients were newly diagnosed, had disease duration under 2 months, and were aged 18 to 65 years. The PBMCs were sourced from fresh peripheral blood (approximately 9 ml). RNA transcripts served as the template for amplifying TCR beta CDR3 regions. Carried out on the TCR CDR3, a first-round RT-PCR used the HTBI primer set. Each CDR3 protein gets one entry after TCRdb re-called the multiplex PCR reads with MiXCR. The sample carries 600,000 or so distinct CDR3 sequences, under 20% recorded once.

Sequencing used blood. The rearrangement uses TRBV5-1 and TRBJ2-7; D possibly corresponds to TRBD1 (6 bases). The receptor's source is a woman aged 30 to 39 with Graves' hyperthyroidism. The CDR3 is CASSLATGSSYEQYF. The CDR3 bases are TGCGCCAGCAGCTTGGCCACAGGGAGCTCCTACGAGCAGTACTTC.